Shown below are 18 T cell receptor beta chains from a single sample sequenced in a study of blood T cell repertoires in COVID-19. Sequenced by immunoSEQ multiplex PCR; TCRdb stores in-frame clones only, minus some. The sample has 250,000 to 350,000 clones; about 88% are singletons. The sample consisted of PBMCs or T cells enriched from blood (not recorded which). The origin of the receptors is a woman in her fifties or sixties in a cohort exposed to, infected with or recovered from COVID-19 (not recorded which).

This rearrangement joins TRBV6-5 to TRBJ2-7; D might be TRBD1 (5 bases). The V end was cut by 6 bases, the J end by 3 bases, with 12 bases between. The CDR3 has 13 amino acids. CDR1 and CDR2 (germline): MNHEY, SVGAGI. The CDR3: CASRLLTDYEQYF. DNA for the CDR3: TGTGCCAGCAGGTTATTGACAGACTACGAGCAGTACTTC.

In the case of this clone: Other nucleotide sequences from this sample produce the same CDR3. This chain's CDR3 is CASSPQGSGNTIYF. DNA for the CDR3: TGTGCCAGCTCACCTCAGGGATCGGGAAACACCATATATTTT. The chain carries TRBV18 and TRBJ1-3; the D gene is possibly TRBD1 (5 bases). Between the trimmed V and J ends, which lost 3 bases and 4 bases, there was a span of 10 bases. CDR1 and CDR2 from the germline V gene are KGHSH and LQKENI. The CDR3 contains 14 residues.

V and J are TRBV18 and TRBJ1-1; D gene uncertain. This CDR3 has 16 residues. Germline V lookup: CDR1 KGHSH, CDR2 LQKENI. Trimming removed 6 bases at V and 1 base at J, with 18 bases between. The chain's CDR3 is CASSLSIVRENTEAFF. The CDR3 DNA is TGTGCCAGCTCGCTCAGCATAGTCCGGGAGAACACTGAAGCTTTCTTT. The full variable domain, in which reference TRBV18 and TRBJ1-1 provide the parts outside the CDR3, is NAGVMQNPRHLVRRRGQEARLRCSPMKGHSHVYWYRQLPEEGLKFMVYLQKENIIDESGMPKERFSAEFPKEGPSILRIQQVVRGDSAAYFCASSLSIVRENTEAFFGQGTRLTVV.

This clone was seen a few times. The chain recombines TRBV7-2 with TRBJ1-2; possible D gene TRBD1, 6 bases. Trimming removed 7 bases from V and 0 bases from J, with 12 bases in between. The CDR3 has 14 amino acids. Germline V gene data show CDR1 as SGHTA and CDR2 as FQGNSA. The CDR3 bases are TGTGCCAGCATCCAGGGGCCCTCTAACTATGGCTACACCTTC. Residues: CASIQGPSNYGYTF.

The CDR3 nucleotides read TGTGCCAGCAGCCAAAGGACAGGGGTAAATGAAAAACTGTTTTTT. It codes for CASSQRTGVNEKLFF. The chain recombines TRBV16 with TRBJ1-4; 9 nucleotides agree with TRBD1. The J segment lost 5 bases and the V segment lost 2 bases, leaving 3 bases of the junction unmatched. In germline, CDR1 is KGHSY, CDR2 FQNENV. There are 15 residues in the CDR3. Supplemented by reference TRBV16 and TRBJ1-4, the full variable domain reads GEEVAQTPKHLVRGEGQKAKLYCAPIKGHSYVFWYQQVLKNEFKFLISFQNENVFDETGMPKERFSAKCLPNSPCSLEIQATKLEDSAVYFCASSQRTGVNEKLFFGSGTQLSVL.

The rearrangement uses TRBV7-2 and TRBJ1-2, with 9 nucleotides matching TRBD1. The CDR3 contains 14 residues. Per the germline V gene, CDR1 is SGHTA and CDR2 is FQGNSA. The junction had 7 bases not matched to a gene; V was cut back by 5 bases and J by 6 bases. In DNA, the CDR3 is TGTGCCAGCAGCCCCTCGGGACAGGGTAATGGCTACACCTTC. It yields the protein CASSPSGQGNGYTF.

This chain uses TRBV7-2 with TRBJ2-6; TRBD1 matches 7 bases. This CDR3 is built from 18 residues. Losses at the gene ends were 5 bases for V and 2 bases for J; bases not matched to a gene: 12. CDR1 and CDR2 (germline): SGHTA, FQGNSA. The CDR3 DNA reads TGTGCCAGCAGCCCCAGAGACAGGGTATGGGCTGGGGCCAACGTCCTGACTTTC. Amino acid sequence: CASSPRDRVWAGANVLTF.

V and J are TRBV15 and TRBJ2-5, with 10 bases aligning to TRBD2. The CDR3 totals 19 residues. V shed 4 bases, J shed 4 bases, and the junction held 18 bases outside the gene matches. In germline, CDR1 is LNHNV, CDR2 YYDKDF (reference sequence). CDR3 sequence: CATSTWGASSGSIRETQYF. The CDR3 DNA follows: TGTGCCACCAGCACTTGGGGGGCGTCTAGCGGGAGTATCCGAGAGACCCAGTACTTC.

This rearrangement joins TRBV5-4 to TRBJ2-1; 16 bases map to TRBD2. From germline, CDR1 is SGHNT and CDR2 YYREEE (reference sequence). The CDR3 consists of 19 residues. V lost 4 bases and J lost 0; bases outside the gene matches: 7. This CDR3 is CASSPGTSGRVLSYNEQFF. In DNA, the CDR3 is TGTGCCAGCAGCCCCGGGACTAGCGGGAGGGTCCTCTCCTACAATGAGCAGTTCTTC.

V and J are TRBV7-8 and TRBJ2-1, with 10 bases fitting TRBD2. This CDR3 comprises 15 residues. Losses at the gene ends were 0 bases for V and 8 bases for J; bases not matched to a gene: 4. In germline, CDR1 is SGHVS, CDR2 FQNEAQ. The CDR3: CASSLALAGVDEQFF. CDR3 DNA: TGTGCCAGCAGCTTAGCGCTAGCGGGAGTGGATGAGCAGTTCTTC. Combining the CDR3 with reference TRBV7-8 and TRBJ2-1 gives the whole variable domain GAGVSQSPRYKVAKRGQDVALRCDPISGHVSLFWYQQALGQGPEFLTYFQNEAQLDKSGLPSDRFFAERPEGSVSTLKIQRTQQEDSAVYLCASSLALAGVDEQFFGPGTRLTVL.

The V call is TRBV19, the J call TRBJ2-7; 9 bases are shared with TRBD1. The ends lost 5 bases at V and 3 bases at J; junction bases unmatched: 8. Germline V gene lookup returns CDR1 LNHDA and CDR2 SQIVND (reference sequence). This CDR3 has 15 residues. This CDR3 reads CASSPRGTGIYEQYF. The CDR3 DNA reads TGTGCCAGTAGTCCCCGGGGGACAGGGATCTACGAGCAGTACTTC. The whole variable domain, filled in from reference TRBV19 and TRBJ2-7, reads DGGITQSPKYLFRKEGQNVTLSCEQNLNHDAMYWYRQDPGQGLRLIYYSQIVNDFQKGDIAEGYSVSREKKESFPLTVTSAQKNPTAFYLCASSPRGTGIYEQYFGPGTRLTVT.

The rearrangement links TRBV11-1 to TRBJ1-2; D may be TRBD1 (5 bases). Germline loops: CDR1 SGHAT, CDR2 FQDESV (reference sequence). The CDR3 totals 14 residues. V lost 6 bases and J lost 3, with 14 bases in between. The CDR3 DNA is TGTGCCAGCAGAAGGGTGGACAAGGACTATGGCTACACCTTC. Protein sequence: CASRRVDKDYGYTF.

The V gene is TRBV6-5, the J gene TRBJ2-7; weak D call: TRBD2 (6 bases). The CDR3 loop spans 13 amino acids. Trimming cost V 5 bases and J 3 bases, with 11 bases left between them. CDR1 and CDR2 from the germline V gene are MNHEY and SVGAGI. The CDR3 region is CASSHDSGYEQYF. The CDR3, as DNA: TGTGCCAGCAGTCATGATAGCGGCTACGAGCAGTACTTC.

V is TRBV19 and J is TRBJ1-2; 11 positions match TRBD1. The CDR3 runs 13 residues. Per the germline V gene, CDR1 is LNHDA and CDR2 is SQIVND (reference sequence). The junction had 5 bases not matched to a gene; V was cut back by 10 bases and J by 4 bases. CDR3 nucleotides: TGTGCCACCCGGACAGGGGGCCTCTATGGCTACACCTTC. This gives the protein CATRTGGLYGYTF.

The genes are TRBV28 and TRBJ2-7, with D maybe TRBD1 (5 bases). This CDR3 region has 13 residues. The V gene lost 3 bases and the J gene lost 5 bases, with 11 bases spanning the gap. CDR1 is MDHEN and CDR2 is SYDVKM in the germline V gene. Written as DNA, the CDR3 is TGTGCCAGCAGTTTTCTTACAGGAAACGAGCAGTACTTC. It specifies CASSFLTGNEQYF.

This sequence joins TRBV2 and TRBJ1-3; weak D call: TRBD1 (5 bases). The CDR3 loop spans 15 amino acids. Germline V lookup: CDR1 SNHLY, CDR2 FYNNEI. The germline V and J ends were trimmed by 7 bases and 0 bases, with 13 bases remaining between them. The CDR3, as DNA: TGTGCCAGCAAGCGGGGCGGGGACTCTGGAAACACCATATATTTT. It yields the protein CASKRGGDSGNTIYF.

The chain joins TRBV19 to TRBJ1-1; D is unclear. Trimming left V 0 bases short and J 2 bases short, with 7 bases between. Per the germline V gene, CDR1 is LNHDA and CDR2 is SQIVND (reference sequence). This CDR3 is built from 14 residues. CDR3 bases: TGTGCCAGTAGTATAGAACGGAGTAACACTGAAGCTTTCTTT. Protein: CASSIERSNTEAFF.

V and J are TRBV6-5 and TRBJ1-1; perhaps TRBD1 as D (5 bases). The CDR3 runs to 11 residues. V was cut by 0 bases and J by 10 bases, with 6 bases left in between. CDR1 is MNHEY and CDR2 is SVGAGI in the germline V gene. The DNA for the CDR3 is TGTGCCAGCAGTTACTCGGGGGGAGCTTTCTTT. Protein: CASSYSGGAFF.